These 7 T cell receptor beta chains originate from one sample sequenced in a study of T cell repertoires in cytomegalovirus infection. TCRdb redid the calling of the reads with MiXCR, one entry per CDR3 protein. This sample has roughly 300,000 distinct CDR3 sequences, with more than 8% found just once. Sequencing was carried out using PBMCs. The source is a human donor in good health (CMV status not recorded). Some clones in this sample may be carry-over from other donors' samples.

This clonotype appeared many times. V usage is TRBV7-2 and J usage is TRBJ2-3; D assignment may be TRBD1 or TRBD2 (5 bases each). With 1 base removed from V and 0 bases from J, the gap between germline ends came to 11 bases. Germline loops: CDR1 SGHTA, CDR2 FQGNSA. CDR3 size: 16 residues. The CDR3: CASSLVGASSTDTQYF. CDR3 DNA: TGTGCCAGCAGCTTAGTCGGGGCCTCTAGCACAGATACGCAGTATTTT.

This clonotype has at least ten counts. The chain joins TRBV7-9 to TRBJ2-1; D is uncertain. The CDR3 runs to 14 residues. Germline CDR1 reads SEHNR; CDR2 reads FQNEAQ (reference sequence). The V end was cut by 5 bases, the J end by 3 bases, with 11 bases between. The CDR3 is CASSPGSVYNEQFF. In DNA form, the CDR3 reads TGTGCCAGCAGCCCCGGTTCAGTCTACAATGAGCAGTTCTTC.

This clonotype was found many times. The chain employs TRBV19 and TRBJ1-1, with D maybe TRBD1 (5 bases). V was trimmed by 7 bases and J by 5 bases, leaving 17 bases between them. The CDR3 covers 14 residues. Germline assignment: CDR1 LNHDA and CDR2 SQIVND (reference sequence). CDR3 DNA: TGTGCCAGTACCGGGGCCCCCTTCGGGACTGAAGCTTTCTTT. Amino acids: CASTGAPFGTEAFF.

There are a few counts of this clonotype. The genes are TRBV7-2 and TRBJ1-1; 9 bases are a match to TRBD1. With 5 bases clipped from V and 4 bases from J, the junction kept 11 bases outside the gene matches. The CDR3 is 16 amino acids. Germline V lookup: CDR1 SGHTA, CDR2 FQGNSA. The CDR3 DNA sequence: TGTGCCAGCAGCCGACCCGGGACAGGGCCGGGCACTGAAGCTTTCTTT. It codes for CASSRPGTGPGTEAFF. The full variable domain, with the rest looked up from reference TRBV7-2 and TRBJ1-1, is GAGVSQSPSNKVTEKGKDVELRCDPISGHTALYWYRQSLGQGLEFLIYFQGNSAPDKSGLPSDRFSAERTGGSVSTLTIQRTQQEDSAVYLCASSRPGTGPGTEAFFGQGTRLTVV.

The genes are TRBV6-2 or TRBV6-3 and TRBJ1-5; TRBD1 might be the D (6 bases). The germline gives CDR1 MNHEY, CDR2 SVGEGT. The CDR3 runs to 18 residues. The germline V and J ends were trimmed by 2 bases and 0 bases, with 17 bases remaining between them. The CDR3 DNA reads TGTGCCAGCAGTTACCCCCCACAGGGCACATATAGCAATCAGCCCCAGCATTTT. Amino acids: CASSYPPQGTYSNQPQHF.

This chain connects TRBV6-5 to TRBJ2-5, with a tentative D call TRBD1 (6 bases). V was pared by 5 bases and J by 5 bases, with 18 bases between. Germline CDR1 and CDR2: MNHEY and SVGAGI. This CDR3 is 15 amino acids long. In DNA form, the CDR3 reads TGTGCCAGCAGTCCCTTCGGGACACGATCGGAGACCCAGTACTTC. Residues: CASSPFGTRSETQYF.

This chain joins TRBV5-6 and TRBJ1-5; D gene ambiguous. Germline V CDR1 and CDR2: SGHDT, YYEEEE. The CDR3 contains 17 residues. The V end was cut by 2 bases, the J end by 1 base, with 16 bases between. The DNA of the CDR3 is TGTGCCAGCAGCTTCGGAGGTGGGCAGAAAAGCAATCAGCCCCAGCATTTT. Protein: CASSFGGGQKSNQPQHF.